This T cell receptor (beta chain) derives from a study of T cells in localized non-small cell lung cancer. J gave up 7 bases and V 7 bases, and 12 bases lay outside the gene matches. CDR1 is MDHEN and CDR2 is SYDVKM in the germline V gene. CDR3 size: 14 residues. The protocol was immunoSEQ multiplex PCR, while the TCRdb copy is restricted to in-frame clones and leaves out a portion. The repertoire holds approximately 70,000 clones, with roughly nine tenths as singletons. The receptor was derived from a male donor at least 60 years old with stage III squamous cell lung carcinoma. V and J are TRBV28 and TRBJ1-2; 7 positions match TRBD1. The material sequenced was peripheral blood, taken before any cancer treatment. CDR3 region: CASTSTGQLTGYTF. CDR3 bases: TGTGCCAGCACCTCCACGGGACAGCTAACTGGCTACACCTTC.